This TCR beta chain comes out of a study of technical replicates of blood from several donors (dated by TCRdb to about 2017). The library was prepared using the immunoSEQ multiplex PCR assay. TCRdb took this table from immuneACCESS and kept in-frame rearrangements with V and J called. Such tables lack part of the clones; where checked against another copy, unresolved V genes explain under half of the gap, and the rest is unexplained. For this sample there are 80,000 or so clones; 98% appear just once. The top ten clones comprise over 0.2% of the sample. Only one count was recorded for this clone. It lacks a known antigen. The sample holds no much larger clone one base away, and base qualities are not on file. V was cut back by 5 bases and J by 4 bases, leaving a gap of 11 bases between them. Its CDR3 holds 13 amino acids, cysteine through phenylalanine. Only the CDR3 DNA stays, 39 bases, in frame from base 1. CDR1 is given as MDHEN and CDR2 as SYDVKM, both from the germline V gene.

The sample was T cells isolated from PBMCs. The chain is encoded by TRBV28 joined to TRBJ1-1; the D gene lacks a confident call. This TCR was recovered from a human donor in good health. DNA sequence: TGTGCCAGCAGTAGGCACGGAGGCACTGAAGCTTTCTTT. Its protein product is CASSRHGGTEAFF.